This T cell receptor (beta chain) originates from a study of cytomegalovirus exposure and HLA in healthy donors. Looked up from germline, CDR1 is SGHTA and CDR2 is FQGNSA. Deletions cut 5 bases from V and 6 bases from J, with 11 bases between. The CDR3 contains 14 residues. The PCR contained 60 Vbeta and 13 Jbeta primers. Data came from immunoSEQ multiplex PCR; TCRdb stores just in-frame clones and leaves some out. Its listing shows some 48,000 clones. This TCR was recovered from a woman in her thirties or forties in good health and CMV-seronegative. The sequenced sample consisted of PBMCs. The chain carries TRBV7-2 and TRBJ1-6, with D unclear. The CDR3 nucleotides read TGTGCCAGCAGCCCAGGACTGCCTAATTCACCCCTCCACTTT. Its protein is CASSPGLPNSPLHF.